The rows below give T cell receptor beta chains drawn from one sample of a study of early stage breast cancer tumors. The table came from immunoSEQ multiplex PCR; TCRdb's copy has only in-frame clones and leaves some out. The sample lists about 9,600 clones, roughly 70% occurring once. Material for sequencing was breast tumor tissue. The origin of the receptors is a person between 50 and 60 years old with breast cancer. CDR3s include the opening cysteine and the closing phenylalanine or tryptophan. Each record gives: clone size, V gene, D gene, J gene, CDR3 DNA, CDR3 protein. A D gene is named only where the DNA matches it firmly. Size is omitted from some rows. Given values are once, few, many or a class for expanded clones.

clone_size: .; v_call: TRBV5-6; d_call: TRBD1; j_call: TRBJ1-4; cdr3_nt: TGTGCCAGCACCATTGTCCAGGACAGGAATGAAAAACTGTTTTTT; cdr3_aa: CASTIVQDRNEKLFF
clone_size: few; v_call: TRBV30; d_call: .; j_call: TRBJ2-1; cdr3_nt: TGTGCCTGGAGTGCCCTCCAAGGGCGTGTGCAGTTCTTC; cdr3_aa: CAWSALQGRVQFF
clone_size: .; v_call: TRBV11-1; d_call: .; j_call: TRBJ2-7; cdr3_nt: TGTGCCAGCAGCCCACCGGACGGTGGATACGAGCAGTACTTC; cdr3_aa: CASSPPDGGYEQYF
clone_size: .; v_call: TRBV11-2; d_call: .; j_call: TRBJ2-7; cdr3_nt: TGTGCCAGCAGCTTTGCTGGCTACGAGCAGTACTTC; cdr3_aa: CASSFAGYEQYF
clone_size: once; v_call: TRBV5-4; d_call: .; j_call: TRBJ1-2; cdr3_nt: TGTGCCAGCAGCCTGGGGGTTGGGTCTTATGGCTACACCTTC; cdr3_aa: CASSLGVGSYGYTF
clone_size: .; v_call: TRBV7-2; d_call: TRBD1; j_call: TRBJ2-1; cdr3_nt: TGTGCCAGCAGCAGAGGGGGCACTATCTTTGAGCAGTTCTTC; cdr3_aa: CASSRGGTIFEQFF
clone_size: .; v_call: TRBV28; d_call: TRBD2; j_call: TRBJ2-7; cdr3_nt: TGTGCCAGCAGTTTAGGGCTAGCGGGGGAGAGCTACGAGCAGTACTTC; cdr3_aa: CASSLGLAGESYEQYF
clone_size: .; v_call: TRBV7-9; d_call: .; j_call: TRBJ2-6; cdr3_nt: TGTGCCAGCAGCGGGACTTGGCAGGAGGTGGCCAACGTCCTGACTTTC; cdr3_aa: CASSGTWQEVANVLTF
clone_size: .; v_call: TRBV18; d_call: .; j_call: TRBJ1-5; cdr3_nt: TGTGCCAGCTCACCCGGGGCCCGGGACACCGTTTATAGCAATCAGCCCCAGCATTTT; cdr3_aa: CASSPGARDTVYSNQPQHF
clone_size: .; v_call: TRBV6-1; d_call: TRBD1; j_call: TRBJ2-2; cdr3_nt: TGTGCCAGCGGAGGACAGGTCATTAACACCGGGGAGCTGTTTTTT; cdr3_aa: CASGGQVINTGELFF
clone_size: once; v_call: TRBV9; d_call: TRBD2; j_call: TRBJ2-7; cdr3_nt: TGTGCCAGCAGCGTAGGCCCCACTAGCGGGGGGATCGAGCAGTACTTC; cdr3_aa: CASSVGPTSGGIEQYF
clone_size: .; v_call: TRBV15; d_call: .; j_call: TRBJ1-4; cdr3_nt: TGTGCCACCAGCAGAGATCGAGGTCTGGGCTTGGGTGAAAAACTGTTTTTT; cdr3_aa: CATSRDRGLGLGEKLFF
clone_size: .; v_call: TRBV19; d_call: .; j_call: TRBJ2-1; cdr3_nt: TGTGCCAGTAGTTTTGAGTCAAATAGGGATGAGCAGTTCTTC; cdr3_aa: CASSFESNRDEQFF
clone_size: .; v_call: TRBV6-4; d_call: .; j_call: TRBJ2-7; cdr3_nt: TGTGCCAGCAGTGACTCGTCTCGTCGGTCAGGAGGAGCCTACGAGCAGTACTTC; cdr3_aa: CASSDSSRRSGGAYEQYF
clone_size: .; v_call: TRBV5-1; d_call: TRBD2; j_call: TRBJ2-2; cdr3_nt: TGCGCCAGCGCCCCGAGGGCGGGAGGTTTCCACGGGGAGCTGTTTTTT; cdr3_aa: CASAPRAGGFHGELFF
clone_size: few; v_call: TRBV7-8; d_call: .; j_call: TRBJ2-7; cdr3_nt: TGTGCCAGCAGCTTAGGGAGGTGGGGCTACGAGCAGTACTTC; cdr3_aa: CASSLGRWGYEQYF
clone_size: .; v_call: TRBV2; d_call: .; j_call: TRBJ2-3; cdr3_nt: TGTGCCAGCAGACCCCTTGTAGATACGCAGTATTTT; cdr3_aa: CASRPLVDTQYF
clone_size: .; v_call: TRBV5-6; d_call: TRBD1; j_call: TRBJ2-5; cdr3_nt: TGTGCCAGCAGCTCGACAGGGGTCGGGGAGACCCAGTACTTC; cdr3_aa: CASSSTGVGETQYF
clone_size: .; v_call: TRBV9; d_call: .; j_call: TRBJ2-5; cdr3_nt: TGTGCCAGCAGCGGAGACCCAGGGGCTTCGCGGGAGACCCAGTACTTC; cdr3_aa: CASSGDPGASRETQYF
clone_size: .; v_call: TRBV10-3; d_call: .; j_call: TRBJ1-1; cdr3_nt: TGTGCCATCAGTGACAGGGACACTGAAGCTTTCTTT; cdr3_aa: CAISDRDTEAFF
clone_size: few; v_call: TRBV7-9; d_call: .; j_call: TRBJ1-2; cdr3_nt: TGTGCCAGCAGCTTACTTTTAAGTGGCAGGCAGAGGGGCTACACCTTC; cdr3_aa: CASSLLLSGRQRGYTF
clone_size: .; v_call: TRBV4-2; d_call: .; j_call: TRBJ2-5; cdr3_nt: TGTGCCAGCAGCCAAGGGGGGTTGGGGCGAGGTGAGACCCAGTACTTC; cdr3_aa: CASSQGGLGRGETQYF
clone_size: .; v_call: TRBV11-2; d_call: .; j_call: TRBJ1-1; cdr3_nt: TGTGCCAGCAACAGTGGGGGCTGGGTGAACACTGAAGCTTTCTTT; cdr3_aa: CASNSGGWVNTEAFF
clone_size: .; v_call: TRBV9; d_call: TRBD1; j_call: TRBJ2-1; cdr3_nt: TGTGCCAGCAGCGTAGTCGGACAGGGAGGCAATGAGCAGTTCTTC; cdr3_aa: CASSVVGQGGNEQFF
clone_size: .; v_call: TRBV7-7; d_call: .; j_call: TRBJ2-2; cdr3_nt: TGTGCCAGCAGCGGGAGTCCGGCCGGGGAGCTGTTTTTT; cdr3_aa: CASSGSPAGELFF
clone_size: .; v_call: TRBV4-3; d_call: .; j_call: TRBJ2-7; cdr3_nt: TGCGCCAGCAGCTTAGAGCGAAGACCTATCTACGAGCAGTACTTC; cdr3_aa: CASSLERRPIYEQYF
clone_size: .; v_call: TRBV2; d_call: .; j_call: TRBJ2-1; cdr3_nt: TGTGCCAGCAGCACGGTGGAGCAGTTCTTC; cdr3_aa: CASSTVEQFF
clone_size: .; v_call: TRBV7-2; d_call: .; j_call: TRBJ1-5; cdr3_nt: TGTGCCAGCAGCCATACAGGGCATTTGAAGCCCCAGCATTTT; cdr3_aa: CASSHTGHLKPQHF
clone_size: .; v_call: TRBV6-1; d_call: .; j_call: TRBJ2-1; cdr3_nt: TGTGCCAGCAGTGCCCTCGGGCTAGCTCAGGTCGATGAGCAGTTCTTC; cdr3_aa: CASSALGLAQVDEQFF
clone_size: .; v_call: TRBV11-2; d_call: .; j_call: TRBJ2-7; cdr3_nt: TGTGCCAGCAGCTGGGGCTACGAGCAGTACTTC; cdr3_aa: CASSWGYEQYF
clone_size: few; v_call: TRBV6-4; d_call: .; j_call: TRBJ2-3; cdr3_nt: TGTGCCAGCAGTGACGGGACGGACACAGATACGCAGTATTTT; cdr3_aa: CASSDGTDTDTQYF
clone_size: .; v_call: TRBV14; d_call: TRBD1; j_call: TRBJ2-7; cdr3_nt: TGTGCCAGCAGCCAGCTAGACAGGGACTACGAGCAGTACTTC; cdr3_aa: CASSQLDRDYEQYF
clone_size: .; v_call: TRBV10-3; d_call: .; j_call: TRBJ2-2; cdr3_nt: TGTGCCATCAGTGTAGTTTTAGACGGGGAGCTGTTTTTT; cdr3_aa: CAISVVLDGELFF
clone_size: .; v_call: TRBV5-4; d_call: .; j_call: TRBJ2-1; cdr3_nt: TGTGCCAGCAGCTTGCTGCTGGAGACAGCTAGCAATGAGCAGTTCTTC; cdr3_aa: CASSLLLETASNEQFF
clone_size: .; v_call: TRBV28; d_call: .; j_call: TRBJ2-4; cdr3_nt: TGTGCCAGCACCTTGGGACGGTCAGCCAAAAACATTCAGTACTTC; cdr3_aa: CASTLGRSAKNIQYF
clone_size: .; v_call: TRBV27; d_call: TRBD1; j_call: TRBJ1-2; cdr3_nt: TGTGCCAGCACCTCCTGGGGAAGGGGACAGGGGGCTGGTGGCTACACCTTC; cdr3_aa: CASTSWGRGQGAGGYTF
clone_size: .; v_call: TRBV9; d_call: TRBD1; j_call: TRBJ2-7; cdr3_nt: TGTGCCAGCAGCGAACAACCGGGACAGTACTACGAGCAGTACTTC; cdr3_aa: CASSEQPGQYYEQYF
clone_size: .; v_call: TRBV7-9; d_call: .; j_call: TRBJ1-2; cdr3_nt: TGTGCCAGCAGCTTGGCTTCCTATGGCTACACCTTC; cdr3_aa: CASSLASYGYTF
clone_size: .; v_call: TRBV5-1; d_call: TRBD2; j_call: TRBJ2-2; cdr3_nt: TGCGCCAGCAGGTCCCATGAGCGGGGGGGCCTGGACGGGGAGCTGTTTTTT; cdr3_aa: CASRSHERGGLDGELFF
clone_size: .; v_call: TRBV9; d_call: .; j_call: TRBJ1-2; cdr3_nt: TGTGCCAGCAGCGTAGCGGCACAGGGTAGCTACACCTTC; cdr3_aa: CASSVAAQGSYTF
clone_size: .; v_call: TRBV6-1; d_call: TRBD2; j_call: TRBJ2-7; cdr3_nt: TGTGCCAGCAGTCCGCGGGGGGGCGGGTACGAGCAGTACTTC; cdr3_aa: CASSPRGGGYEQYF
clone_size: once; v_call: TRBV18; d_call: .; j_call: TRBJ2-7; cdr3_nt: TGTGCCAGCTCACCATATCGTATATACGAGCAGTACTTC; cdr3_aa: CASSPYRIYEQYF
clone_size: .; v_call: TRBV29-1; d_call: TRBD2; j_call: TRBJ2-7; cdr3_nt: TGCAGCGTCCGACCTGGGGGGGGGTCGGGCTACGAGCAGTACTTC; cdr3_aa: CSVRPGGGSGYEQYF
clone_size: .; v_call: TRBV11-2; d_call: .; j_call: TRBJ2-1; cdr3_nt: TGTGCCAGCAGCTTCTCTAGGAGGGGGGATGAGCAGTTCTTC; cdr3_aa: CASSFSRRGDEQFF
clone_size: .; v_call: TRBV6-1; d_call: .; j_call: TRBJ2-6; cdr3_nt: TGTGCCAGCAGTGCGCCTATGAGAGGGGATGGGGCCAACGTCCTGACTTTC; cdr3_aa: CASSAPMRGDGANVLTF
clone_size: few; v_call: TRBV7-3; d_call: .; j_call: TRBJ2-3; cdr3_nt: TGTGCCAGCAGCTTACGTCACAGCGACACAGATACGCAGTATTTT; cdr3_aa: CASSLRHSDTDTQYF
clone_size: .; v_call: TRBV6-1; d_call: TRBD1; j_call: TRBJ2-4; cdr3_nt: TGTGCCAGCAGTGAAGTTAACAGGGGGACATACTTC; cdr3_aa: CASSEVNRGTYF
clone_size: .; v_call: TRBV9; d_call: TRBD2; j_call: TRBJ2-1; cdr3_nt: TGTGCCAGCAGCTTCGGACTAGCGGGGGTCGGGAATGAGCAGTTCTTC; cdr3_aa: CASSFGLAGVGNEQFF
clone_size: .; v_call: TRBV4-2; d_call: .; j_call: TRBJ1-5; cdr3_nt: TGTGCCAGCCGACGGGACCGCGATAGCAATCAGCCCCAGCATTTT; cdr3_aa: CASRRDRDSNQPQHF